This T cell receptor beta chain was identified in a study of T cell repertoires in cytomegalovirus infection. Study context: Both a matching HLA type and CMV infection were indicated by public TCR beta signatures.

Study-wide results and limits: Carriage of CMV together with the relevant HLA was identifiable through cumulative public TCR beta family frequency. The response measured ex vivo was dominated by TCR beta clonotypes (HLA-C-restricted and CMV-specific).

This clonotype was picked up many times. No antigen is known for it. V lost 2 bases, J lost 7 bases, and 18 bases lay in between. CDR3 length equals 16 residues. Looked up from germline, CDR1 is MDHEN and CDR2 is SYDVKM. TCRdb fed the reads into MiXCR, producing one record per CDR3 protein. The sample records just under 300,000 distinct CDR3 sequences, 9.6% being singletons. This TCR came from a human donor in good health (CMV status not recorded). Some clones in this sample may be carry-over from other donors' samples. Sequenced material: PBMCs. The chain uses TRBV28 and TRBJ2-4, with D perhaps matching TRBD2 (7 bases). CDR3 nucleotides: TGTGCCAGCAGTTTAAACCCCTGGAGGGGGGGGAACATTCAGTACTTC. This gives the protein CASSLNPWRGGNIQYF.